The 4 T cell receptor beta chains in this list originate from one sample, sequenced in a study of blood T cell repertoires in COVID-19. Some clones are missing from TCRdb's copy, which holds only in-frame ones; the method was immunoSEQ multiplex PCR. The sample yields over 250,000 clones, around 91% seen once. The sequenced sample consisted of PBMCs or T cells enriched from blood (not recorded which). These receptors originate from a woman aged 18-29 years who had recovered from COVID-19.

The chain couples TRBV21-1 to TRBJ1-5. TRBV21-1 is a pseudogene segment. The CDR3 covers 14 residues. The CDR3 DNA follows: TGTGCCAGCAGCAAGACTGGTAACAATCAGCCCCAGCATTTT. Protein product: CASSKTGNNQPQHF.

This chain connects TRBV6-6 to TRBJ2-3; a weak D match, TRBD1 (6 bases). This CDR3 spans 17 amino acids. The ends were cut back, 6 bases at V and 0 bases at J, with 19 bases in the middle. Germline V lookup: CDR1 MNHNY, CDR2 SVGAGI (reference sequence). DNA for the CDR3: TGTGCCAGCAGCCGACCTCAGGGGAGTACTAGCACAGATACGCAGTATTTT. This sequence encodes CASSRPQGSTSTDTQYF.

This clone has a handful of counts. This sequence joins TRBV3-1 (or the pseudogene TRBV3-2) and TRBJ1-2; D ambiguous. CDR1 LGHDT and CDR2 YNNKEL come from the germline V gene (reference sequence). The V gene lost 6 bases and the J gene lost 8 bases, with 16 bases spanning the gap. CDR3 length: 13 residues. The CDR3 here is CASSPVTNLGYTF. CDR3 DNA sequence: TGTGCCAGCAGTCCTGTCACAAACCTGGGCTACACCTTC.

J is TRBJ1-2 and V is TRBV5-1; a possible D gene is TRBD1 (6 bases). The V gene lost 3 bases and the J gene lost 6 bases, with 15 bases spanning the gap. The CDR3 runs 14 residues. Germline CDR1 and CDR2: SGHRS and YFSETQ. CDR3 bases: TGCGCCAGCAGCTCCTATTCAGGGGCGGATGGCTACACCTTC. It specifies CASSSYSGADGYTF. The full variable domain, its missing parts supplied by reference TRBV5-1 and TRBJ1-2, is KAGVTQTPRYLIKTRGQQVTLSCSPISGHRSVSWYQQTPGQGLQFLFEYFSETQRNKGNFPGRFSGRQFSNSRSEMNVSTLELGDSALYLCASSSYSGADGYTFGSGTRLTVV.